This T cell receptor beta chain comes out of a study of identical twins. Unmatched junction bases numbered 5, after V lost 6 bases and J lost 10 bases. There are 12 residues in the CDR3. Study-wide findings and caveats: In cord blood, abundant beta clonotypes had fewer insertions; memory showed no trend. Not following the same donors, the study drew its conclusions from cross-sectional statistical analysis. Twins' excess sharing was less marked for out-of-frame beta sequences.

This clonotype was seen repeatedly, ten times or more. Its matching antigen is unknown. Addition of a universal primer site occurred through template switching, and cDNA carried unique molecular identifiers. TCRdb reanalysed the 5' RACE reads using MiXCR and keeps one entry per CDR3 protein. The repertoire consists of 200,000 to 300,000 distinct CDR3 sequences, with 10% occurring once and the leading ten covering 9% to 10%. The TCR originated in a man over 45 in good health. Sequenced: memory T cells sorted from blood. The chain recombines TRBV12-3 or TRBV12-4 with TRBJ2-1, with 8 positions matching TRBD2. In DNA form, the CDR3 reads TGTGCCAGCAGGGGGACTAGTCACGAGCAGTTCTTC. It specifies CASRGTSHEQFF.